The 23 T cell receptor beta chains below come from one sample, sequenced in a study of T cell responses to AZD1222 COVID-19 vaccine. Produced via immunoSEQ multiplex PCR; TCRdb's table is partial and in-frame only. Among approximately 150,000 clones listed, 90% were seen once. Sequences were derived from peripheral blood, sampled on day 0 of AZD1222 vaccination. These receptors were obtained from an adult in good health.

The V call is TRBV19, the J call TRBJ1-5; a possible D gene is TRBD1 (6 bases). Germline V lookup: CDR1 LNHDA, CDR2 SQIVND (reference sequence). V was clipped by 4 bases and J by 7 bases, with 17 bases between them. The CDR3 contains 15 residues. The CDR3 loop is CASSTQGGGDQPQHF. The DNA of the CDR3 is TGTGCCAGTAGTACCCAAGGGGGAGGGGACCAGCCCCAGCATTTT.

Written as DNA, the CDR3 is TGTGCCAGCAGCTTAAATGCCGGGACAGGGGTGCACGAGCAGTACTTC. It encodes CASSLNAGTGVHEQYF. The chain joins TRBV11-2 to TRBJ2-7; 10 bases line up with TRBD1. The germline CDR1 and CDR2 sequences are SGHAT and FQNNGV. CDR3 length: 16 amino acids. Losses at the gene ends were 2 bases for V and 5 bases for J; bases not matched to a gene: 9.

This chain joins TRBV2 and TRBJ1-6; D is unresolved. Trimming stripped 6 bases from V and 4 bases from J, with 7 bases between. This CDR3 has 13 residues. Germline-derived CDR1 and CDR2 are SNHLY and FYNNEI. CDR3 sequence: CASRDEYNSPLHF. DNA for the CDR3: TGTGCCAGCAGGGATGAGTATAATTCACCCCTCCACTTT.

CDR3 DNA sequence: TGCAGTGCTAGTCAGGTGGGGCAGGGGTTCTCCTACGAGCAGTACTTC. This codes for CSASQVGQGFSYEQYF. The genes are TRBV20-1 and TRBJ2-7, with a tentative D call TRBD1 (6 bases). The length of the CDR3 is 16 residues. V lost 3 bases, J lost 0 bases, and 18 bases lay in between. CDR1 and CDR2 from the germline V gene are DFQATT and SNEGSKA (reference sequence).

The rearrangement uses TRBV6-5 and TRBJ1-2; D gene ambiguous. The V gene's germline CDR1 is MNHEY and CDR2 SVGAGI. The CDR3 runs 14 residues. Trimming removed 0 bases from V and 4 bases from J, with 9 bases in between. In DNA, the CDR3 is TGTGCCAGCAGTTACTCGGAGGTCGGCTATGGCTACACCTTC. Amino acid sequence: CASSYSEVGYGYTF.

This clone was observed a handful of times. The V gene is TRBV27, the J gene TRBJ1-5; D uncertain. V lost 2 bases and J 6 bases, leaving 5 bases between the germline ends. Germline V CDR1 and CDR2: MNHEY, SMNVEV (reference sequence). CDR3 length: 12 residues. The CDR3 here is CASSLPGQPQHF. The CDR3 DNA is TGTGCCAGCAGTTTACCCGGTCAGCCCCAGCATTTT.

This rearrangement joins TRBV7-2 to TRBJ2-7; 11 positions agree with TRBD2. V shed 3 bases and J 0 bases; nucleotides not matched to a gene: 7. The CDR3 totals 17 residues. Germline V gene data show CDR1 as SGHTA and CDR2 as FQGNSA. The CDR3 region has the DNA TGTGCCAGCAGCTTTAGGCTAGCGGGGGGTTTCTCCTACGAGCAGTACTTC. This gives the protein CASSFRLAGGFSYEQYF. Supplemented by reference TRBV7-2 and TRBJ2-7, the full variable domain reads GAGVSQSPSNKVTEKGKDVELRCDPISGHTALYWYRQSLGQGLEFLIYFQGNSAPDKSGLPSDRFSAERTGGSVSTLTIQRTQQEDSAVYLCASSFRLAGGFSYEQYFGPGTRLTVT.

The chain combines TRBV14 with TRBJ1-3, with a possible D match to TRBD1 (5 bases). CDR1 and CDR2 from the germline V gene are SGHDN and FVKESK. The ends were cut back, 7 bases at V and 8 bases at J, with 21 bases in the middle. The CDR3 spans 15 residues. The CDR3 DNA reads as TGTGCCAGCAAGGGGAGGGGAAGTCTTCGAGACACCATATATTTT. This translates into CASKGRGSLRDTIYF.

The V call is TRBV4-2, the J call TRBJ2-3; 10 bases map to TRBD2. V shed 2 bases, J shed 5 bases, and the junction held 10 bases outside the gene matches. The CDR3 runs to 17 residues. Germline V gene data show CDR1 as LGHNA and CDR2 as YNFKEQ. The CDR3: CASSQPGEAGGRDTQYF. The DNA of the CDR3 is TGTGCCAGCAGCCAACCCGGGGAAGCGGGGGGGCGAGATACGCAGTATTTT.

The V call is TRBV10-3, the J call TRBJ2-7; D remains ambiguous. CDR3 length: 13 amino acids. The germline gives CDR1 ENHRY, CDR2 SYGVKD. V was cut by 2 bases and J by 4 bases, with 9 bases left in between. CDR3 region: CAISEGRSYEQYF. The CDR3 bases are TGTGCCATCAGTGAGGGCAGGTCGTACGAGCAGTACTTC.

This chain uses TRBV9 with TRBJ2-1; D gene ambiguous. Germline values: CDR1 SGDLS, CDR2 YYNGEE. Trimming removed 1 base at V and 9 bases at J, with 8 bases between. The length of the CDR3 is 12 residues. CDR3 nucleotide sequence: TGTGCCAGCAGCGTAACCGTCGGTGAGCAGTTCTTC. It encodes CASSVTVGEQFF.

This chain connects TRBV7-9 to TRBJ1-2; possible D gene TRBD1, 5 bases. Germline CDR1 SEHNR, CDR2 FQNEAQ (reference sequence). The CDR3 has 15 amino acids. The V gene lost 1 base and the J gene lost 4 bases, with 13 bases spanning the gap. The CDR3, as DNA: TGTGCCAGCAGCTTAGGGGACCCAGCCGTCTATGGCTACACCTTC. As protein: CASSLGDPAVYGYTF.

Here the CDR3 reads CASSQEASGGATDTQYF. The CDR3 DNA sequence: TGTGCCAGCAGCCAAGAAGCTAGCGGGGGGGCAACAGATACGCAGTATTTT. This rearrangement joins TRBV4-2 to TRBJ2-3; 12 positions agree with TRBD2. CDR1 and CDR2 (germline): LGHNA, YNFKEQ. The CDR3 is 17 residues long. The V and J ends lost 0 bases and 3 bases, in that order; junction bases with no gene match: 4.

This chain connects TRBV9 to TRBJ2-5, with D unclear. Trimming cost V 3 bases and J 5 bases, with 14 bases left between them. The CDR3 runs 14 residues. Germline values: CDR1 SGDLS, CDR2 YYNGEE. DNA of the CDR3: TGTGCCAGCAGCGCCTTCGTGGCTGGGGAGACCCAGTACTTC. It specifies CASSAFVAGETQYF.

This sequence joins TRBV30 and TRBJ1-2, with D unclear. In germline, CDR1 is GTSNPN, CDR2 SVGIG (reference sequence). The CDR3 is 14 amino acids. V gave up 1 base and J gave up 4 bases, with 13 bases separating them. The CDR3 protein is CAWSASRHGYGYTF. The CDR3 nucleotides are TGTGCCTGGAGTGCGTCCAGGCATGGCTATGGCTACACCTTC.

The rearrangement links TRBV15 to TRBJ2-2; D remains unclear. Trimming removed 0 bases from V and 7 bases from J, with 6 bases in between. The CDR3 spans 13 residues. Per germline, CDR1 LNHNV and CDR2 YYDKDF (reference sequence). The CDR3 DNA reads as TGTGCCACCAGCAGAGATCGAAACGGGGAGCTGTTTTTT. Its protein is CATSRDRNGELFF. The full variable domain, rest sourced from reference TRBV15 and TRBJ2-2, is DAMVIQNPRYQVTQFGKPVTLSCSQTLNHNVMYWYQQKSSQAPKLLFHYYDKDFNNEADTPDNFQSRRPNTSFCFLDIRSPGLGDTAMYLCATSRDRNGELFFGEGSRLTVL.

The rearrangement uses TRBV7-2 and TRBJ2-3; 11 positions match TRBD2. The J segment lost 4 bases and the V segment lost 4 bases, leaving 4 bases of the junction unmatched. This CDR3 comprises 15 residues. The germline V gene encodes CDR1 SGHTA and CDR2 FQGNSA. The CDR3 DNA reads TGTGCCAGCAGCTATAGCGGGGGGGCCCCAGATACGCAGTATTTT. This gives the protein CASSYSGGAPDTQYF.

CDR3 nucleotide sequence: TGTGCCAGCAGCACCAAACAGGGCAGCACAGATACGCAGTATTTT. It yields the protein CASSTKQGSTDTQYF. This chain uses TRBV5-4 with TRBJ2-3; D possibly corresponds to TRBD1 (6 bases). Deletions cut 4 bases from V and 0 bases from J, with 12 bases between. CDR1 and CDR2 (germline): SGHNT, YYREEE (reference sequence). The CDR3 is made up of 15 amino acids.

CDR3 nucleotide sequence: TGTGCCAACCGACGGGGCGAGCAGTACTTC. This translates into CANRRGEQYF. V usage is TRBV9 and J usage is TRBJ2-7, with D possibly TRBD2 on 5 matching bases. The CDR3 length is 10 residues. Germline CDR1 SGDLS, CDR2 YYNGEE. Deletions cut 9 bases from V and 6 bases from J, with 10 bases between.

Concerning this clone itself: Within the sample, other DNA sequences also encode this same CDR3. The rearrangement uses TRBV29-1 and TRBJ1-1; D is uncertain. CDR3 length equals 13 residues. In germline, CDR1 is SQVTM, CDR2 ANQGSEA. Trimming shortened V by 4 bases and J by 0 bases, and 9 bases separated the two germline ends. The CDR3 region has the DNA TGCAGCGTTGGGAGAGGATTGAACACTGAAGCTTTCTTT. Translated: CSVGRGLNTEAFF.

V is TRBV29-1 and J is TRBJ1-2; D is possibly TRBD1 (5 bases). The V end lost 5 bases, the J end lost 8 bases, and 21 bases lay between the germline ends. The CDR3 contains 14 residues. Germline values: CDR1 SQVTM, CDR2 ANQGSEA. CDR3: CSVLTVRGGGGYTF. Written as DNA, the CDR3 is TGCAGCGTTTTAACGGTTCGGGGCGGTGGGGGCTACACCTTC.

V gene TRBV11-2 combines with J gene TRBJ2-7; the D is unclear. V was shortened by 2 bases and J by 4 bases, with 6 bases between the two germline ends. The CDR3 is made up of 12 amino acids. CDR1 SGHAT and CDR2 FQNNGV come from the germline V gene. The chain's CDR3 is CASSLSEYEQYF. In nucleotides, the CDR3 is TGTGCCAGCAGCTTATCGGAATACGAGCAGTACTTC.

The chain has TRBV6-6 and TRBJ1-5; D unclear. CDR3 size: 14 residues. Trimming stripped 8 bases from V and 0 bases from J, with 11 bases between. Germline CDR1 MNHNY, CDR2 SVGAGI (reference sequence). The CDR3 sequence: CASSPAGSNQPQHF. In DNA form, the CDR3 reads TGTGCCAGCTCCCCGGCGGGTAGCAATCAGCCCCAGCATTTT.